The clone carrying this TCR beta chain was seen a few times. Its antigen is as yet unknown. Germline CDR1 is MDHEN and CDR2 is SYDVKM. The CDR3 sequence is 14 residues long. Deletions cut 6 bases from V and 1 base from J, with 13 bases between. The patients' disease, urothelial carcinoma, was locally advanced or metastatic. The data originate from a study of PD-L1 blockade in urothelial cancer. Study-wide background: The year 2014 saw patients start atezolizumab, 1,200 mg intravenously every 3 weeks. Blood yielded a median of around 150,000 T cells per sample. Whole-study findings and limits: Those with durable benefit had larger increases in tumor-associated blood clones at 3 weeks.

TCRdb's copy holds only in-frame clones and misses some; the assay was immunoSEQ multiplex PCR. The data show approximately 71,000 clones, about 89% seen once. The sequences come from PBMCs, collected around atezolizumab (anti-PD-L1) treatment. The source is a man aged 60-69 years with urothelial cancer. The chain recombines TRBV28 with TRBJ2-7; weak D call: TRBD2 (5 bases). CDR3 region: CASRVSGASYEQYF. In nucleotides, the CDR3 is TGTGCCAGCAGAGTCAGCGGAGCGTCCTACGAGCAGTACTTC.